The present T cell receptor beta chain was sequenced within a study of blood T cell repertoires in COVID-19. The V end was cut by 4 bases, the J end by 4 bases, with 7 bases between. The CDR3 loop spans 12 amino acids. Germline assignment: CDR1 LGHDT and CDR2 YNNKEL (reference sequence). How the authors handled the data: Amplification of reference gene primers was used by the study to estimate nucleated cell counts. Some clones are missing from TCRdb's copy, which holds only in-frame ones; the method was immunoSEQ multiplex PCR. The D gene and trimming were derived from the DNA, and the V and J assignments and clone size from that table. This table holds around 80,000 clones, approximately 85% found once. This clone was observed a few times.

The sample comprised peripheral blood. This clonotype originated in a man between 45 and 60 years old with COVID-19, enrolled during active disease. The chain employs TRBV3-1 (or the pseudogene TRBV3-2) and TRBJ1-1; D gene uncertain. In DNA, the CDR3 is TGTGCCAGCAGCCCCCGAGGCACTGAAGCTTTCTTT. Its protein is CASSPRGTEAFF.